This TCR beta chain was observed in a study of tumor T cells in aggressive B-cell lymphoma. This CDR3 comprises 13 residues. The germline V and J ends were trimmed by 5 bases and 2 bases, with 9 bases remaining between them. Per germline, CDR1 MNHNS and CDR2 SASEGT. This clone was seen only a few times. The assay was immunoSEQ multiplex PCR, and TCRdb's table has in-frame clones only and misses some. The data contain about 11,000 clones, approximately 90% of them singletons. This TCR derives from an adult with diffuse large B cell lymphoma. The material sequenced was tumor tissue. This chain uses TRBV6-1 with TRBJ1-1; the D is unclear. The CDR3 region has the DNA TGTGCCAGCAGTAAAATCAAAAACACTGAAGCTTTCTTT. It specifies CASSKIKNTEAFF.